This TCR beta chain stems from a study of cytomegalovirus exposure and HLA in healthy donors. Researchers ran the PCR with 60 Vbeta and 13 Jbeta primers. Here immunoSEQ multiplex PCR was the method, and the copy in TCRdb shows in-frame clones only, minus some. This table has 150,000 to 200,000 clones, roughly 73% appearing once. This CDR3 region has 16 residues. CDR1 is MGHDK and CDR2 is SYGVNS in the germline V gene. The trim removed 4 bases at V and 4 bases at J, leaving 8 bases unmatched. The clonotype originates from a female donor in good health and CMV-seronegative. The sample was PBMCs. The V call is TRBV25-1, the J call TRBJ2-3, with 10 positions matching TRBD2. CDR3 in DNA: TGTGCCAGCAGTGGGGAACTAGCGGGATCTTCAGATACGCAGTATTTT. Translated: CASSGELAGSSDTQYF.